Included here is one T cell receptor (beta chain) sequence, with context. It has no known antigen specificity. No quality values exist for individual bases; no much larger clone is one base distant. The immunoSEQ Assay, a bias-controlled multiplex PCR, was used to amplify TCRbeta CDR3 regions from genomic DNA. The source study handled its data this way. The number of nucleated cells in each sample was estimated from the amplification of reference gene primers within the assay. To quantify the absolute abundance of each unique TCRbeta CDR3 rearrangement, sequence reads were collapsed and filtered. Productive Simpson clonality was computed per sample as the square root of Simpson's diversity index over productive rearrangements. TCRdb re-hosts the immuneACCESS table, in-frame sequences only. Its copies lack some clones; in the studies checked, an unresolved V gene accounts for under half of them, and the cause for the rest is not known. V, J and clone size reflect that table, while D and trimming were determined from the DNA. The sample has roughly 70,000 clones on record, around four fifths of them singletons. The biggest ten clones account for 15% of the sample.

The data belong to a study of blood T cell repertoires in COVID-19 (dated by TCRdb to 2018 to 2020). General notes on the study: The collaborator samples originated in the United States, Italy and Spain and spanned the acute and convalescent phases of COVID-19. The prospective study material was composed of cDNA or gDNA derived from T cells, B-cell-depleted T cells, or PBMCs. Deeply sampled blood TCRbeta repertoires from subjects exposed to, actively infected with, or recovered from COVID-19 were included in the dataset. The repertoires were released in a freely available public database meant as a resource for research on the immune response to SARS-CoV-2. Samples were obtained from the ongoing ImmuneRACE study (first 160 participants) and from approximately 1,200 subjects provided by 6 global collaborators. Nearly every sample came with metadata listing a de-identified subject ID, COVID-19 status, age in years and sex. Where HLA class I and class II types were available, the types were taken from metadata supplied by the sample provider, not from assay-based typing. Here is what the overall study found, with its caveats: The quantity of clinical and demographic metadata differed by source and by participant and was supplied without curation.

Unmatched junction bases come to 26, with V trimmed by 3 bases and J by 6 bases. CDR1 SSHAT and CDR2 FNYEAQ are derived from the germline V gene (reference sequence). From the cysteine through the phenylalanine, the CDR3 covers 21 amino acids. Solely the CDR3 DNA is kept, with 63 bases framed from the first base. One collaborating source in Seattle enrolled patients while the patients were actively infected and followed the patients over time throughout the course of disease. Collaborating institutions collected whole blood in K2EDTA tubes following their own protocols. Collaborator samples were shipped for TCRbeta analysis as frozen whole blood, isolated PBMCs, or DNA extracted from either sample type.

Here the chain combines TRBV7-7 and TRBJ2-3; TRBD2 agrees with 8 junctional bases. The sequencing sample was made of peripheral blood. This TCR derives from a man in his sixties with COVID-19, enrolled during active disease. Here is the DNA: TGTGCCAGCAGCTTCCTAGCGGGCGACGAGGGGGTCCCCAGAAAGGGTGATACGCAGTATTTT. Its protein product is CASSFLAGDEGVPRKGDTQYF.